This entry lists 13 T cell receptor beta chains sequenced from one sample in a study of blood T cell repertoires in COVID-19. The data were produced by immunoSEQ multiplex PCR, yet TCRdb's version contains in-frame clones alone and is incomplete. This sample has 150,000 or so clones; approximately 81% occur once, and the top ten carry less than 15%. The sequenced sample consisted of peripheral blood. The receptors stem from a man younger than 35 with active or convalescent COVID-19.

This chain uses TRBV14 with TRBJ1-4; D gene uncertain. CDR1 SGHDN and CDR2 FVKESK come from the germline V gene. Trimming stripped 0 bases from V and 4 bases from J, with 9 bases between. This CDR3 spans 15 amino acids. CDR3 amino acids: CASSQDFPFNEKLFF. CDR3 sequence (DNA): TGTGCCAGCAGCCAAGATTTTCCATTTAATGAAAAACTGTTTTTT.

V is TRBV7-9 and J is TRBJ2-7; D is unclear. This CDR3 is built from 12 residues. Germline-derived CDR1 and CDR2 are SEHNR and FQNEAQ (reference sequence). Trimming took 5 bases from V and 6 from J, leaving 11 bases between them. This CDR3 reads CASSPPPGEQYF. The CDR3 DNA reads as TGTGCCAGCAGCCCCCCGCCCGGCGAGCAGTACTTC.

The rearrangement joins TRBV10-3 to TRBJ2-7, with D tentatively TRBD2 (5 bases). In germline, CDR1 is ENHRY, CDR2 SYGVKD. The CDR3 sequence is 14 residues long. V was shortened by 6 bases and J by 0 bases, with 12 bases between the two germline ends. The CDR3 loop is CAIRNGVSSYEQYF. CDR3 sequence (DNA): TGTGCCATCAGGAACGGGGTGTCCTCCTACGAGCAGTACTTC.

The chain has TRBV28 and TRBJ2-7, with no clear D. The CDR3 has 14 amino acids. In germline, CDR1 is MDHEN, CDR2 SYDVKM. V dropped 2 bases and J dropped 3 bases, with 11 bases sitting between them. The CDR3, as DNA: TGTGCCAGCAGTTTAGAGGTTATGGGCTACGAGCAGTACTTC. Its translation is CASSLEVMGYEQYF.

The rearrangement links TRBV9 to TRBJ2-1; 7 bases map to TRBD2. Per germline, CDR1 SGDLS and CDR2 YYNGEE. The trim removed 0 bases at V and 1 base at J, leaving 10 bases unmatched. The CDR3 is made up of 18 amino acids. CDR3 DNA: TGTGCCAGCAGCGTAGAGTCGGGACTACAACTTTCCTACAATGAGCAGTTCTTC. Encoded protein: CASSVESGLQLSYNEQFF.

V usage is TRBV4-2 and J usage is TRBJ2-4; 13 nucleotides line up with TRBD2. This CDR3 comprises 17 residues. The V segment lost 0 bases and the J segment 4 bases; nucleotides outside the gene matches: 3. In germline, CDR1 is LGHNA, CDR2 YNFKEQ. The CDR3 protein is CASSQEATSGGKNIQYF. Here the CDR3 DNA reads TGTGCCAGCAGCCAAGAGGCGACTAGCGGGGGGAAAAACATTCAGTACTTC.

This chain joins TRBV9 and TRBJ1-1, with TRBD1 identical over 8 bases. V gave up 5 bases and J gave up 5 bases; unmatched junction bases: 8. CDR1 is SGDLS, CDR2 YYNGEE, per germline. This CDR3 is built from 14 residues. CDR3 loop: CASSRTGQTTEAFF. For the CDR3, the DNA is TGTGCCAGCAGTCGGACAGGGCAGACGACTGAAGCTTTCTTT. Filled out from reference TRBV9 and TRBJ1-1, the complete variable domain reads DSGVTQTPKHLITATGQRVTLRCSPRSGDLSVYWYQQSLDQGLQFLIQYYNGEERAKGNILERFSAQQFPDLHSELNLSSLELGDSALYFCASSRTGQTTEAFFGQGTRLTVV.

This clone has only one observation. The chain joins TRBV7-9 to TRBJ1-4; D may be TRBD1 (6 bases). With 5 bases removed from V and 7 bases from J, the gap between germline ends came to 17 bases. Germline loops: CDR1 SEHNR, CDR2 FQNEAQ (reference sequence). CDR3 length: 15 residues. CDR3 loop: CASSQTGLRGEKLFF. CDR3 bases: TGTGCCAGCAGCCAGACAGGCCTGAGGGGTGAAAAACTGTTTTTT.

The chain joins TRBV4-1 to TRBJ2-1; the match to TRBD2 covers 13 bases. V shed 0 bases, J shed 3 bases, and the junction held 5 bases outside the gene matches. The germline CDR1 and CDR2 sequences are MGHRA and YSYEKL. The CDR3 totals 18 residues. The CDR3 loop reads CASSQDSTSGRVYNEQFF. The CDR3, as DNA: TGCGCCAGCAGCCAAGATTCTACTAGCGGGAGGGTCTACAATGAGCAGTTCTTC.

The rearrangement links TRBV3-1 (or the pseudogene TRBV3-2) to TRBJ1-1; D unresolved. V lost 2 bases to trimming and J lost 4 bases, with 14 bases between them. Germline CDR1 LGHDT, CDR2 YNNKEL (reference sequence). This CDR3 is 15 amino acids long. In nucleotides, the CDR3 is TGTGCCAGCAGCCAATTTCTAAAGTGGAGCACTGAAGCTTTCTTT. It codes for CASSQFLKWSTEAFF.

CDR3 in DNA: TGTGCCAGCCGCCCTACGGGGAGGACTGAAGCTTTCTTT. This translates into CASRPTGRTEAFF. This chain uses TRBV6-5 with TRBJ1-1, with D uncertain. V was trimmed by 8 bases and J by 5 bases, leaving 15 bases between them. Germline V gene data show CDR1 as MNHEY and CDR2 as SVGAGI. The CDR3 is 13 amino acids.

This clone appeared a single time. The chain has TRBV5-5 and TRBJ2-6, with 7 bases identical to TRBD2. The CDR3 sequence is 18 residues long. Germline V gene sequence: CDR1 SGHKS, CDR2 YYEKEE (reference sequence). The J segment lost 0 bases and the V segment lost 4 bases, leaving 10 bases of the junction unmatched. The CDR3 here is CASSQTGLAVSGANVLTF. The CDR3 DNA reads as TGTGCCAGCAGCCAGACCGGGCTAGCGGTCTCTGGGGCCAACGTCCTGACTTTC.

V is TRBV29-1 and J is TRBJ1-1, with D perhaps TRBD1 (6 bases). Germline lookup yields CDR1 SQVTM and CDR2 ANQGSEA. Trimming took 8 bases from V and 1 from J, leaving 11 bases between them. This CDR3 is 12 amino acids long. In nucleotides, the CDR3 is TGCAGCATACGGACAGAGAACACTGAAGCTTTCTTT. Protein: CSIRTENTEAFF.